This T cell receptor (beta chain) came from a study of Ad26.COV2.S vaccination and SARS-CoV-2 variants. Study-level background: By the intramuscular route, Ad26.COV2.S was given once, or twice 56 days apart.

The CDR3 extends over 11 amino acids. Looked up from germline, CDR1 is GTSNPN and CDR2 is SVGIG (reference sequence). Trimming pared 4 bases from V and 10 bases from J, leaving 11 bases between. The protocol was immunoSEQ multiplex PCR, while the TCRdb copy is restricted to in-frame clones and leaves out a portion. The sample has about 460,000 clones; about nine tenths are singletons. General observations from the study: Assessments of TCR breadth and depth may have underestimated the total T cell responses.

Notes on this clone: Its antigen is not identified.

Treatment indicated: around 19 received Ad26.COV2.S at low or high dose, single or two shots; about five received placebo; per-sample allocation not given. Specimens were obtained on day 63 following the first vaccine or placebo injection. An adult of 18-55 years in Boston served as donor. What was given as vaccine was an Ad26 vector encoding Wuhan-strain SARS-CoV-2 spike. The chain joins TRBV30 to TRBJ2-1; no clear D. The sequenced sample was peripheral blood, obtained in a trial of Ad26.COV2.S vaccine versus placebo. The source of this sequence is a person between 18 and 65 years old who received the Ad26.COV2.S COVID-19 vaccine or a placebo. CDR3 in amino acids: CAWTGRVEQFF. The CDR3 coding sequence is TGTGCCTGGACCGGACGAGTGGAGCAGTTCTTC.